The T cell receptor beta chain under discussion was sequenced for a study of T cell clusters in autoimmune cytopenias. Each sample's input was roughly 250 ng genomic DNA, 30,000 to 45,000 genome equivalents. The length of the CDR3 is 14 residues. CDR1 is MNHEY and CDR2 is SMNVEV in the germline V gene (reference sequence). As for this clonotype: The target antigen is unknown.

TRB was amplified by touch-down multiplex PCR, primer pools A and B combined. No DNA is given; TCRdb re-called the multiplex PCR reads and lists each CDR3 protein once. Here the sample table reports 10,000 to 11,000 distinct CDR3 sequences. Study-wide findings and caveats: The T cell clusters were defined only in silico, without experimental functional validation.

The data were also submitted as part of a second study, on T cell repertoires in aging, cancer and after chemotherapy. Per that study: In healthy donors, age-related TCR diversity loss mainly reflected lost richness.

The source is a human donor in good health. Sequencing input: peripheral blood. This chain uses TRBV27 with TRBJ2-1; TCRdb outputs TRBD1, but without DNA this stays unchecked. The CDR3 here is CASILGQGRGEQFF.